The 5 T cell receptor beta chains below all came from one sample that was sequenced in a study of B cell selection in AIRE deficiency. Conventional CD4 T cells were sorted as CD4+CD127+ cells. This table comes from immunoSEQ multiplex PCR, and its TCRdb copy is limited to in-frame clones, with some not included. Seen here are 25,000 to 30,000 clones, 95% to 96% observed once, and the top ten hold less than 0.25%. The specimen was CD4+CD127+ conventional T cells sorted from PBMCs. The receptors were gathered from a human donor in good health.

This chain joins TRBV7-3 and TRBJ2-7, with 9 bases lining up with TRBD2. This CDR3 comprises 14 residues. Germline CDR1 reads SGHTA; CDR2 reads FQGTGA. Trimming removed 2 bases from V and 5 bases from J; junction bases left unmatched: 4. For the CDR3, the DNA is TGTGCCAGCAGCTTAGCCGGCGGGAGGGACGAGCAGTACTTC. This encodes CASSLAGGRDEQYF.

This chain connects TRBV5-1 to TRBJ1-1; a possible D gene is TRBD1 (6 bases). This CDR3 is built from 16 residues. Trimming removed 0 bases from V and 1 base from J, with 13 bases in between. CDR1 and CDR2 (germline): SGHRS, YFSETQ. For the CDR3, the DNA is TGCGCCAGCAGCTTGGAGGGCAGGACAGCGAACACTGAAGCTTTCTTT. Its translation is CASSLEGRTANTEAFF.

The chain uses TRBV4-1 and TRBJ1-2; the match to TRBD1 covers 9 bases. Germline CDR1 reads MGHRA; CDR2 reads YSYEKL. Losses at the gene ends were 5 bases for V and 5 bases for J; bases not matched to a gene: 6. The CDR3 has 14 amino acids. The CDR3 loop reads CASSSRQGEYGYTF. In DNA, the CDR3 is TGCGCCAGCAGCTCCCGACAGGGGGAATATGGCTACACCTTC.

The V and J genes are TRBV6-6 and TRBJ1-2; 8 nucleotides line up with TRBD1. V lost 2 bases and J lost 4; bases outside the gene matches: 6. Germline V gene lookup returns CDR1 MNHNY and CDR2 SVGAGI (reference sequence). The length of the CDR3 is 15 residues. Here the CDR3 DNA reads TGTGCCAGCAGTTACAATGGACAGGGAGGCTATGGCTACACCTTC. Amino acids: CASSYNGQGGYGYTF.

Regarding this clone: Sequence at one end of the junction differs from germline and may be a read error. The V call is TRBV19, the J call TRBJ1-3; TRBD1 matches at 8 bases. The V gene's germline CDR1 is LNHDA and CDR2 SQIVND (reference sequence). This CDR3 has 16 residues. Here the CDR3 DNA reads TGTGCCAGTAGTACCCTGGACAGGGCAGCTGGAAACACCACATATTTT. Its translation: CASSTLDRAAGNTTYF. Variable domain in full (rest from reference TRBV19 and TRBJ1-3): DGGITQSPKYLFRKEGQNVTLSCEQNLNHDAMYWYRQDPGQGLRLIYYSQIVNDFQKGDIAEGYSVSREKKESFPLTVTSAQKNPTAFYLCASSTLDRAAGNTTYFGEGSWLTVV.